This T cell receptor beta chain derives from a study of blood T cell repertoires in COVID-19. Study context: Whether acute or convalescent, the COVID-19 samples came from the United States, Italy and Spain.

Source study methods: Estimated nucleated cell counts came from reference gene primer amplification. Clones were sequenced by immunoSEQ multiplex PCR, and TCRdb holds only the in-frame ones, with some missing. The V and J calls and clone size are taken from that table; D and trimming were inferred from the DNA. The table includes hundreds of thousands of clones, more than 80% detected once. The CDR3 runs 14 residues. Trimming cost V 4 bases and J 6 bases; bases outside gene matches: 6. CDR1 is SGHNT and CDR2 is YENEEA in the germline V gene. Living in about 25 US areas, the participants were between about 18 and 90 years of age. Donors were grouped by their self-reported clinical history.

Sequences were obtained from PBMCs or T cells enriched from blood (not recorded which). The V and J genes are TRBV11-3 and TRBJ2-1, with 7 bases aligning to TRBD2. The TCR originated in a woman between 18 and 29 years old who had recovered from COVID-19. The CDR3 spells CASSSRLAGNEQFF. In nucleotides, the CDR3 is TGTGCCAGCAGCTCTCGACTAGCCGGCAATGAGCAGTTCTTC.